This T cell receptor beta chain originates from a study of blood T cell repertoires in COVID-19. The overall study: The United States, Italy and Spain provided the acute and convalescent COVID-19 samples. PBMCs, B-cell-depleted T cells, or T cells provided the cDNA or gDNA that made up the material.

Under the authors' procedure: For nucleated cells, counts were estimated from reference gene primer amplification. The data were produced by immunoSEQ multiplex PCR, yet TCRdb's version contains in-frame clones alone and is incomplete. The D gene and trimming were derived from the DNA, and the V and J assignments and clone size from that table. The repertoire has around 140,000 clones, approximately 82% of them found once; the top ten carry about 16%. The J segment lost 0 bases and the V segment lost 4 bases, leaving 4 bases of the junction unmatched. Germline loops: CDR1 GTSNPN, CDR2 SVGIG (reference sequence). The CDR3 is 14 residues long.

This receptor was obtained from a human donor with acute or convalescent COVID-19. The donor label of this sample is uncertain. Sequencing was performed on peripheral blood. This rearrangement joins TRBV30 to TRBJ2-3, with 7 nucleotides matching TRBD2. The DNA for the CDR3 is TGTGCCTGGACTGGCGGGAGTAGCACAGATACGCAGTATTTT. Protein: CAWTGGSSTDTQYF. Using reference TRBV30 and TRBJ2-3 for the parts outside the CDR3, the full variable domain is SQTIHQWPATLVQPVGSPLSLECTVEGTSNPNLYWYRQAAGRGLQLLFYSVGIGQISSEVPQNLSASRPQDRQFILSSKKLLLSDSGFYLCAWTGGSSTDTQYFGPGTRLTVL.